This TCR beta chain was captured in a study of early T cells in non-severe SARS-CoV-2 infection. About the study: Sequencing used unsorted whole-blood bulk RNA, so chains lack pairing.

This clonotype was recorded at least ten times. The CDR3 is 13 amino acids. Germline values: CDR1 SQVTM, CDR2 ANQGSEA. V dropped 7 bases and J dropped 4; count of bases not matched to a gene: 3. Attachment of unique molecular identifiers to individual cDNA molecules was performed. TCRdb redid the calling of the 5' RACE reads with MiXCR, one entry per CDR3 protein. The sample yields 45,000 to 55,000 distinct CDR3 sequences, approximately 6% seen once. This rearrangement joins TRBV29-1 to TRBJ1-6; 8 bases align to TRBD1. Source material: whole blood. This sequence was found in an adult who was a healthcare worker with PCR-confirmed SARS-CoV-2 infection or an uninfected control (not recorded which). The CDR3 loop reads CSAGQGYNSPLHF. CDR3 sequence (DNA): TGCAGCGCTGGACAGGGATATAATTCACCCCTCCACTTT.